The T cell receptor beta chain under discussion was sequenced for a study of early T cells in non-severe SARS-CoV-2 infection. Across the study: Alpha and beta chains were unpaired, from unsorted whole-blood bulk RNA.

Trimming stripped 0 bases from V and 3 bases from J, with 6 bases between. The CDR3 is 13 amino acids. Germline CDR1 reads SGHDT; CDR2 reads YYEEEE. In the case of this clonotype: The target antigen is unknown.

Unique molecular identifier tags were affixed to discrete cDNA molecules. Using its own MiXCR run on the 5' RACE reads, TCRdb lists one record per CDR3 protein. Among about 60,000 distinct CDR3 sequences, under 15% were seen once, and the ten largest hold around 4.6%. Whole-study results and caveats: Missing private and CD4 specificities, VDJdb matching favored anti-spike CD8 responses.

This receptor was identified in an adult who was a healthcare worker with PCR-confirmed SARS-CoV-2 infection or an uninfected control (not recorded which). The chain uses TRBV5-6 and TRBJ1-2; D unresolved. Sequencing input: whole blood. CDR3 sequence reads: CASSLVGDYGYTF. The DNA of the CDR3 is TGTGCCAGCAGCTTGGTTGGGGACTATGGCTACACCTTC.